This T cell receptor (beta chain) was sequenced in a study of shared clonotypes between healthy human individuals. Study outcomes and limitations: Some clonotypes were shared by all four sorted-subset donors, while others were not shared. The non-shared ones had lower generation probabilities than the shared ones. Shared clonotypes: about 5% naive CD4, about 3.5% naive CD8, less than 2.5% memory CD4, more than 0.3% memory CD8. Compared with memory subsets, naive subsets generally had larger estimated richness.

How the authors handled the data: Junction-only sequences without quality scores were provided by ImmunoSEQ, so filtering was different. Clones were read by immunoSEQ multiplex PCR, and TCRdb kept only the in-frame ones, dropping some. Clone size and V and J calls were adopted from that table, with D and trimming inferred from the DNA. The table lists some 380,000 clones, 90% to 98% of them singletons. The V gene's germline CDR1 is SNHLY and CDR2 FYNNEI. Trimming took 10 bases from V and 5 from J, leaving 20 bases between them. CDR3 length: 14 amino acids. The sample holds one count of this clone. Its target is unknown.

Sequenced sample: memory CD8+ T cells sorted from blood. The subset here: CD45RO+ cells pooled with CCR7-negative TemRA cells. The rearrangement joins TRBV2 to TRBJ2-5; TRBD2 might be the D (5 bases). This TCR was recovered from a young man in good health. The CDR3 spells CATPVTPGIETQYF. For the CDR3, the DNA is TGTGCCACCCCGGTTACCCCCGGGATCGAGACCCAGTACTTC.